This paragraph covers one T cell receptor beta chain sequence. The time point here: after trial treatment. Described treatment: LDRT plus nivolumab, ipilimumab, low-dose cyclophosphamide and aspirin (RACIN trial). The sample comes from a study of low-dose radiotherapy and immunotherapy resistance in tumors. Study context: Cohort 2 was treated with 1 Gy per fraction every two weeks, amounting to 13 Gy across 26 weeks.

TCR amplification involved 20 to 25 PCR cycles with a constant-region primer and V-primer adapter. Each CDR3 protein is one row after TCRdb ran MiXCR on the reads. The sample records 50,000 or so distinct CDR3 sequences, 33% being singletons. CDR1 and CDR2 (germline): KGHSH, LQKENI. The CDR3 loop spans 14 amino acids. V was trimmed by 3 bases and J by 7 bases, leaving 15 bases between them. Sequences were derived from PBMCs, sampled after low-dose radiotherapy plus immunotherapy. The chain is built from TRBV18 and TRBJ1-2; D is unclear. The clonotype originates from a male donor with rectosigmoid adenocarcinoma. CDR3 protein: CASSPDEARGGYTF. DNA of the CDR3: TGTGCCAGCTCACCCGACGAGGCGCGGGGTGGCTACACCTTC.